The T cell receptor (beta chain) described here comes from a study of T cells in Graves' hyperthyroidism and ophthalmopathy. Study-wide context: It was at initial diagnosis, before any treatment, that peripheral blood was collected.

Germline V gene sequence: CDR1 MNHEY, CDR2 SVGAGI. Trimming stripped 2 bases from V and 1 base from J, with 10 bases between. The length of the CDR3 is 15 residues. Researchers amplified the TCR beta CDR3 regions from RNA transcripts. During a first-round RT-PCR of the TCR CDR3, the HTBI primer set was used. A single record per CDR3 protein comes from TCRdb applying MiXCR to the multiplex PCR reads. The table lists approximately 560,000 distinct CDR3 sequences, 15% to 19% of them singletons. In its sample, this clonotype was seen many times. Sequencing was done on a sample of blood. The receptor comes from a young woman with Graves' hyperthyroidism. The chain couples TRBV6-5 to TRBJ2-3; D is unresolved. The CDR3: CASSYGILGTDTQYF. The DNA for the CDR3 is TGTGCCAGCAGTTACGGGATCTTGGGCACAGATACGCAGTATTTT.